This entry concerns a single TCR beta chain. Its antigen is undetermined. CDR3 length equals 17 residues. J gave up 5 bases and V 0 bases, and 7 bases lay outside the gene matches. The germline gives CDR1 LNHNV, CDR2 YYDKDF (reference sequence). The sample is drawn from a study of chemoradiotherapy in HPV16-positive cancers. Study overall: A couple of HPV16-positive patients' cells yielded candidate HPV-specific clones and common motifs.

Study-level findings and limits: Candidate HPV-specific clones and E7-related TCR motifs grew in tumor during treatment.

The protocol was immunoSEQ multiplex PCR, while the TCRdb copy is restricted to in-frame clones and leaves out a portion. This table holds roughly 21,000 clones, about 87% found once. The receptor comes from a human donor with HPV-associated anogenital cancer. The chain combines TRBV15 with TRBJ2-3; TRBD2 matches at 11 bases. Sequencing was performed on blood, taken from a patient who underwent chemoradiotherapy. The chain's CDR3 is CATSRENSGGAVDTQYF. DNA of the CDR3: TGTGCCACCAGCAGAGAAAATAGCGGGGGGGCGGTAGATACGCAGTATTTT.